Listed here is a single TCR beta chain. This clone's antigen is unknown. At one end, the junction sequence differs from germline, possibly due to a read error. The CDR3 goes from the cysteine to the phenylalanine over 8 residues. Left in the record is the CDR3 DNA by itself, 24 bases read in frame from the first base. From the germline V gene, CDR1 is SGHDT and CDR2 is YYEEEE. Exclusion was applied to patients with uncontrolled infections, other autoimmune diseases, pregnancy or lactation. Clinical symptoms, serum thyroxine and TRAb, thyroid ultrasound, and orbital computed tomography formed the basis for the diagnoses. Total RNA was extracted using Trizol reagent, and RNA quality was assessed on an Agilent 2100 Bioanalyzer. The TCR beta CDR3 regions were amplified from the RNA transcripts. A first-round RT-PCR of the TCR CDR3 used the HTBI primer set with the Qiagen OneStep RT-PCR kit. Libraries were constructed in a second round of multiplex PCR, after which size selection and purification were carried out. Paired-end sequencing of the libraries was performed with 100 bp reads on an Illumina HiSeq2000. For the original study's pipeline: SOAPnuke was used to process the raw data, with reads discarded if the reads contained adapters or uncalled bases, had a mean Phred below 15, or lacked an exact constant-primer or identifier match. COPE v1.2.5 was used to merge high-quality paired reads, and clonotypes were defined as unique nucleotide sequences. MiTCR v1.1 was used to align the clonotypes against IMGT TRBV, TRBD and TRBJ reference segments. Only V-J combinations with frequency above 0.0001, covering approximately 99% of repertoires, were analysed. A TCS score was defined as the ratio of F50 (clonal expansion) to E x V (chaos), with BLOSUM62-based TCRdist applied between CDR3 peptides within each V-J. Welch's t-statistics and random forest reduced around 520 V-J features to around 14, which were used in a naive Bayes classifier (R e1071). Thyroid-blood repertoire similarity was quantified with the Morisita-Horn index. TCRdb reran the public reads through fastp at Q25 and MiXCR, keeping productive beta chains. Rows with one shared CDR3 protein collapse into an entry with the most common genes and DNA. TCRdb's processing, not the study's, gives the V and J calls here. The sample records around 620,000 distinct CDR3 sequences, 46% of which are singletons. The ten largest clones represent around 17% of the sample.

These data come from a study of T cells in Graves' hyperthyroidism and ophthalmopathy (dated by TCRdb to about 2019). About the full investigation: To identify distinguishing TCR V-J signatures, a discovery cohort of about a hundred patients was used, comprising 40 to 45 with Graves' ophthalmopathy and some 60 with stable Graves' hyperthyroidism. Thyroid tissue and blood T-cell repertoires from over 5 Graves' hyperthyroidism patients were also compared in the study. After sampling, hyperthyroidism patients received methimazole starting at 30 mg daily, and ophthalmopathy patients received high-dose intravenous methylprednisolone. Whether ophthalmopathy could be predicted prospectively was tested in an independent validation cohort made up of 18 to 20 hyperthyroidism patients plus 17 patients who later progressed to ophthalmopathy. The roughly 91 discovery patients were randomly divided into training and test sets at a 7:3 ratio. TCR Vbeta CDR3 sequencing of 120 to 150 peripheral blood samples (over 40 ophthalmopathy, over 70 hyperthyroidism and roughly 17 progressor patients) is reported in the paper.

Paper-wide results and their limitations: In validation, the model predicted progression to ophthalmopathy with approximately 70% sensitivity and roughly 75% specificity, a median of around 6.6 months before onset. Most expanded thyroid clonotypes (frequency above 0.001) were also detected in blood, a finding suggesting that blood repertoires may reflect thyroid immune responses. Sample size was not statistically predetermined, and blinding of investigators to group allocation was not performed. A model built on a 13 V-J signature distinguished ophthalmopathy from stable hyperthyroidism, reaching around 88% sensitivity and under 84% specificity in cross-validation and 80%/75% in testing.

Recombination connected TRBV5-6 to TRBJ2-6; the D gene lacks a confident call. The sequence derives from an adult woman with Graves' disease, either hyperthyroidism or ophthalmopathy (not recorded which). Sequences were obtained from peripheral blood or thyroid tissue (not recorded which). The nucleotides read TGTGCCAGCAGCTTGGCGGCGTTC. Translated, this is CASSLAAF.